These 5 T cell receptor beta chains came from one sample sequenced in a study of T cell repertoires in cytomegalovirus infection. TCRdb recomputed calls from the reads with MiXCR, one row per CDR3 protein. The table shows 550,000 to 850,000 distinct CDR3 sequences, with 30% to 40% occurring only once. These receptors are not linked to any known antigen. Specimen: cultured PBMCs, collected from culture after CMV antigen stimulation. Receptors were obtained from a human donor in good health (CMV status not recorded). Some clones in this sample may be carry-over from other donors' samples.

V and J are TRBV12-3 or TRBV12-4 and TRBJ2-3; TRBD2 matches at 11 bases. The CDR3 consists of 13 residues. V lost 6 bases and J lost 6; bases outside the gene matches: 2. The CDR3 sequence is CASRPSGGDTQYF. DNA of the CDR3: TGTGCCAGCAGACCTAGCGGGGGGGATACGCAGTATTTT.

The chain uses TRBV6-1 and TRBJ2-7; 9 nucleotides agree with TRBD2. Losses at the gene ends were 1 base for V and 3 bases for J; bases not matched to a gene: 4. Germline CDR1 reads MNHNS; CDR2 reads SASEGT. This CDR3 region has 15 residues. The CDR3 protein is CASSEGTSAHYEQYF. DNA of the CDR3: TGTGCCAGCAGTGAAGGGACTAGCGCCCACTACGAGCAGTACTTC.

This clonotype was seen many times. The genes are TRBV7-2 and TRBJ2-1; 8 bases align to TRBD1. Per the germline V gene, CDR1 is SGHTA and CDR2 is FQGNSA. V lost 4 bases and J lost 0; bases outside the gene matches: 2. This CDR3 comprises 15 residues. Here the CDR3 DNA reads TGTGCCAGCAGCTCGGACAGGGTCTCCTACAATGAGCAGTTCTTC. Protein product: CASSSDRVSYNEQFF.

The genes are TRBV11-2 and TRBJ2-4; D not resolved. CDR3 length: 14 amino acids. Looked up from germline, CDR1 is SGHAT and CDR2 is FQNNGV. Between the trimmed V and J ends, which lost 5 bases and 4 bases, there was a span of 12 bases. The DNA of the CDR3 is TGTGCCAGCAGCGTATCCGGGCCTAAAAACATTCAGTACTTC. Translation gives CASSVSGPKNIQYF.

The chain is built from TRBV6-1 and TRBJ1-6, with no clear D. This CDR3 is built from 16 residues. Per the germline V gene, CDR1 is MNHNS and CDR2 is SASEGT. V was trimmed by 5 bases and J by 2 bases, leaving 13 bases between them. DNA of the CDR3: TGTGCCAGCAGTCCCCGGACCGGGGCCTATAATTCACCCCTCCACTTT. Encoded protein: CASSPRTGAYNSPLHF.